The 14 T cell receptor beta chains below all came from one sample that was sequenced in a study of cytomegalovirus exposure and HLA in healthy donors. Sequenced by immunoSEQ multiplex PCR; TCRdb stores in-frame clones only, minus some. The sample lists 200,000 or so clones, over 80% occurring once. Sequenced sample: PBMCs. These receptors all stem from a woman aged 18-29 years in good health and CMV-seronegative.

The chain combines TRBV19 with TRBJ1-2; 10 bases are a match to TRBD1. This CDR3 is built from 16 residues. Trimming took 4 bases from V and 0 from J; bases not matched to a gene: 5. The germline V gene encodes CDR1 LNHDA and CDR2 SQIVND (reference sequence). The DNA for the CDR3 is TGTGCCAGTAGTAGGGACAGGGGTTACGCTAACTATGGCTACACCTTC. Translation: CASSRDRGYANYGYTF.

The gene calls are TRBV10-3 and TRBJ2-7, with no clear D. CDR3 length equals 13 residues. Between the trimmed V and J ends, which lost 6 bases and 5 bases, there was a span of 14 bases. The germline gives CDR1 ENHRY, CDR2 SYGVKD. The CDR3 nucleotides read TGTGCCATCAGAAGGGCCCTTATAGACGAGCAGTACTTC. Protein: CAIRRALIDEQYF.

This clone was seen a single time. This sequence joins TRBV5-6 and TRBJ2-6; D ambiguous. CDR1 and CDR2 from the germline V gene are SGHDT and YYEEEE. V was trimmed by 2 bases and J by 4 bases, leaving 4 bases between them. CDR3 length equals 13 residues. The CDR3 here is CASSFKGANVLTF. CDR3 bases: TGTGCCAGCAGCTTCAAGGGGGCCAACGTCCTGACTTTC.

This sequence joins TRBV5-4 and TRBJ2-4; a weak D match, TRBD2 (6 bases). This CDR3 contains 17 residues. V was pared by 4 bases and J by 1 base, with 18 bases between. Germline V gives CDR1 SGHNT, CDR2 YYREEE (reference sequence). The chain's CDR3 is CASSRVRGNSAKNIQYF. The CDR3 DNA reads TGTGCCAGCAGCCGCGTGCGCGGGAACAGCGCCAAAAACATTCAGTACTTC.

This clone was seen a handful of times. V usage is TRBV28 and J usage is TRBJ1-5, with a possible D match to TRBD1 (5 bases). CDR3 length: 16 residues. Trimming removed 4 bases from V and 7 bases from J, with 20 bases in between. Germline CDR1 MDHEN, CDR2 SYDVKM. The CDR3 DNA is TGTGCCAGCAGTTATGCGGGGGTGGCAGGGAAACAGCCCCAGCATTTT. It specifies CASSYAGVAGKQPQHF.

The chain couples TRBV28 to TRBJ2-6, with D possibly being TRBD2 (6 bases). Trimming stripped 6 bases from V and 4 bases from J, with 13 bases between. CDR3 size: 15 residues. Germline V gives CDR1 MDHEN, CDR2 SYDVKM. CDR3 nucleotides: TGTGCCAGCAGGCCGGCGGGATCCGGGGCCAACGTCCTGACTTTC. Translation gives CASRPAGSGANVLTF.

The genes are TRBV11-2 and TRBJ1-1; the D is unclear. The germline gives CDR1 SGHAT, CDR2 FQNNGV. This CDR3 has 15 amino acids. Trimming removed 5 bases at V and 1 base at J, with 14 bases between. CDR3 sequence: CASSLQRASNTEAFF. The CDR3 region has the DNA TGTGCCAGCAGCCTACAAAGGGCATCGAACACTGAAGCTTTCTTT.

The V and J genes are TRBV27 and TRBJ2-7, with a possible D match to TRBD2 (6 bases). Trimming cost V 4 bases and J 4 bases, with 11 bases left between them. Germline lookup yields CDR1 MNHEY and CDR2 SMNVEV (reference sequence). The CDR3 spans 13 residues. The CDR3 DNA follows: TGTGCCAGCAGTTCCGCCCGGGGGTACGAGCAGTACTTC. Protein sequence: CASSSARGYEQYF.

This chain uses TRBV2 with TRBJ1-5; D unclear. CDR3 length: 14 amino acids. The V end was cut by 7 bases, the J end by 2 bases, with 12 bases between. Germline V lookup: CDR1 SNHLY, CDR2 FYNNEI. This chain's CDR3 is CASTKDSGNQPQHF. DNA for the CDR3: TGTGCCAGCACCAAGGATTCGGGCAATCAGCCCCAGCATTTT.

In this sample, this clone turned up once. The rearrangement links TRBV5-1 to TRBJ2-4, with D hard to call. V was shortened by 7 bases and J by 0 bases, with 8 bases between the two germline ends. Germline CDR1 is SGHRS and CDR2 is YFSETQ. There are 13 residues in the CDR3. The CDR3 spells CASASGAKNIQYF. The CDR3 coding sequence is TGCGCCAGCGCATCAGGAGCCAAAAACATTCAGTACTTC.

The DNA for the CDR3 is TGTGCCAGCAGTTCTGGGATCGGAGGGGGCGCAGTTAATGGCTACACCTTC. Translating gives CASSSGIGGGAVNGYTF. The V and J genes are TRBV27 and TRBJ1-2, with 7 bases lining up with TRBD1. The germline V gene has CDR1 MNHEY and CDR2 SMNVEV (reference sequence). The CDR3 runs to 17 residues. V trimming: 4 bases; J trimming: 6 bases; junction bases outside the gene matches: 17.

This chain connects TRBV2 to TRBJ2-7, with 11 bases matching TRBD2. The ends lost 4 bases at V and 6 bases at J; junction bases unmatched: 8. CDR3 length: 15 residues. Per the germline V gene, CDR1 is SNHLY and CDR2 is FYNNEI. The CDR3 region is CASSGLAGGRGEQYF. The DNA for the CDR3 is TGTGCCAGCAGTGGGCTAGCGGGAGGAAGGGGCGAGCAGTACTTC.

This chain links TRBV19 with TRBJ1-2; no definite D call. Trimming shortened V by 5 bases and J by 0 bases, and 19 bases separated the two germline ends. Germline CDR1 and CDR2: LNHDA and SQIVND (reference sequence). CDR3 size: 17 residues. The CDR3 DNA sequence: TGTGCCAGTAGTGTTGCCAGGAGCACTTCAGCTAACTATGGCTACACCTTC. Translated: CASSVARSTSANYGYTF. The complete variable domain, with remaining parts taken from reference TRBV19 and TRBJ1-2, reads DGGITQSPKYLFRKEGQNVTLSCEQNLNHDAMYWYRQDPGQGLRLIYYSQIVNDFQKGDIAEGYSVSREKKESFPLTVTSAQKNPTAFYLCASSVARSTSANYGYTFGSGTRLTVV.

This chain connects TRBV14 to TRBJ2-5; 7 nucleotides align to TRBD2. The germline gives CDR1 SGHDN, CDR2 FVKESK. V gave up 2 bases and J gave up 0 bases; unmatched junction bases: 12. The CDR3 extends over 18 amino acids. CDR3 loop: CASSQTPGLAAYQETQYF. CDR3 sequence (DNA): TGTGCCAGCAGCCAAACCCCCGGGCTAGCGGCGTACCAAGAGACCCAGTACTTC.